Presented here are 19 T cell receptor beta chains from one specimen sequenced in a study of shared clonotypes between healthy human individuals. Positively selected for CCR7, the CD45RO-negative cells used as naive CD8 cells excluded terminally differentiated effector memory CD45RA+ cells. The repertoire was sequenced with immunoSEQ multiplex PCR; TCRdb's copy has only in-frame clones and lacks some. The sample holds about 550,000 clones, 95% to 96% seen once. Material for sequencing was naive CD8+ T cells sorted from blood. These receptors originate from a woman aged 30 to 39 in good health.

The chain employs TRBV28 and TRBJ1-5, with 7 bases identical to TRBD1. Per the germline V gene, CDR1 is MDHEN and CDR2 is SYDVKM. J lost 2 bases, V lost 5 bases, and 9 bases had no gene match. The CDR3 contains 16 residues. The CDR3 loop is CASSIRQGRGNQPQHF. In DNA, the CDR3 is TGTGCCAGCAGTATCCGACAGGGCCGGGGCAATCAGCCCCAGCATTTT.

Here the CDR3 DNA reads TGTGCCAGCAGCGTAGGGACAGGGGTCGGAAAACTGTTTTTT. Protein sequence: CASSVGTGVGKLFF. This chain links TRBV9 with TRBJ1-4, with 9 bases fitting TRBD1. The trim removed 0 bases at V and 10 bases at J, leaving 4 bases unmatched. This CDR3 is built from 14 residues. The germline CDR1 and CDR2 sequences are SGDLS and YYNGEE.

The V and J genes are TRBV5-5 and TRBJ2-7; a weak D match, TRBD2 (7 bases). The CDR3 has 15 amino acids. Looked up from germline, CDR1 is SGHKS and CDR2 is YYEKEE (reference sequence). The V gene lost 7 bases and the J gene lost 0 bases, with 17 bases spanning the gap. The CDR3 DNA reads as TGTGCCAGCTTAGGCGGGGGCGCGAGCTCCTACGAGCAGTACTTC. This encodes CASLGGGASSYEQYF. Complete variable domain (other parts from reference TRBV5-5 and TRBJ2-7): DAGVTQSPTHLIKTRGQQVTLRCSPISGHKSVSWYQQVLGQGPQFIFQYYEKEERGRGNFPDRFSARQFPNYSSELNVNALLLGDSALYLCASLGGGASSYEQYFGPGTRLTVT.

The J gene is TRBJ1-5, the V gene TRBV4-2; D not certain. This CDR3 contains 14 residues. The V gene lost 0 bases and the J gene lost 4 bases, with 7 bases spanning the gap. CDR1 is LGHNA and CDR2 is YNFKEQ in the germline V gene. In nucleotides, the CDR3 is TGTGCCAGCAGCCAAGATGCCGGAAATCAGCCCCAGCATTTT. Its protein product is CASSQDAGNQPQHF.

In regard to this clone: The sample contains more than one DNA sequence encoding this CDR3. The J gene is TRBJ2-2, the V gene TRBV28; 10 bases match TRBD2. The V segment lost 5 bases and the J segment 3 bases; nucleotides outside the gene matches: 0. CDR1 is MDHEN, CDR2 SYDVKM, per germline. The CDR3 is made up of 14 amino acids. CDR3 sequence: CASSLAGDTGELFF. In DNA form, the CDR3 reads TGTGCCAGCAGTCTAGCGGGAGACACCGGGGAGCTGTTTTTT.

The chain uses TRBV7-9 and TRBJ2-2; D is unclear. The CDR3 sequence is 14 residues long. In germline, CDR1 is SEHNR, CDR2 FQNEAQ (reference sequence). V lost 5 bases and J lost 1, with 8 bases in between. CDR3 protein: CASSVDWNTGELFF. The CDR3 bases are TGTGCCAGCAGCGTAGACTGGAACACCGGGGAGCTGTTTTTT.

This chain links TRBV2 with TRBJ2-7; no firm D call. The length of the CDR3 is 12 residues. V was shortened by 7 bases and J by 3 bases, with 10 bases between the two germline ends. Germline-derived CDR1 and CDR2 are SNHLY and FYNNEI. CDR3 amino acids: CASKVYGYEQYF. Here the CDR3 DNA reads TGTGCCAGCAAGGTTTATGGCTACGAGCAGTACTTC. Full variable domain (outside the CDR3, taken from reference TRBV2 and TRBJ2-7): EPEVTQTPSHQVTQMGQEVILRCVPISNHLYFYWYRQILGQKVEFLVSFYNNEISEKSEIFDDQFSVERPDGSNFTLKIRSTKLEDSAMYFCASKVYGYEQYFGPGTRLTVT.

DNA for the CDR3: TGTGCCAGCAGGGCGGGAGTTGGGAATGAGCAGTTCTTC. This codes for CASRAGVGNEQFF. The chain employs TRBV2 and TRBJ2-1; 7 bases fit TRBD2. CDR1 and CDR2 from the germline V gene are SNHLY and FYNNEI. V lost 6 bases, J lost 7 bases, and 6 bases stayed unmatched. The CDR3 totals 13 residues.

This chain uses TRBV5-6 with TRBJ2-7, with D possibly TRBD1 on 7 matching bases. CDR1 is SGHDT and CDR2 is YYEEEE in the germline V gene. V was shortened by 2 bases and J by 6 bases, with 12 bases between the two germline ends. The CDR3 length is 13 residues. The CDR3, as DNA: TGTGCCAGCAGCTTCGGAGGGGGCATCGAGCAGTACTTC. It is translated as CASSFGGGIEQYF.

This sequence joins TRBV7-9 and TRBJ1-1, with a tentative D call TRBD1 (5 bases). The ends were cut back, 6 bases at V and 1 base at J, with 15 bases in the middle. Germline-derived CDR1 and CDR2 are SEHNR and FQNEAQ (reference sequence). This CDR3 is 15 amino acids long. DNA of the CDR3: TGTGCCAGCAGAGTGAGCGGGGCTGCGAACACTGAAGCTTTCTTT. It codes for CASRVSGAANTEAFF.

CDR3 bases: TGTGCCAGCAGCTTGTTCCAGGGCCTCTCCTACGAGCAGTACTTC. Protein product: CASSLFQGLSYEQYF. V and J are TRBV5-6 and TRBJ2-7; the D gene is possibly TRBD1 (5 bases). V was cut by 1 base and J by 0 bases, with 11 bases left in between. CDR1 is SGHDT and CDR2 is YYEEEE in the germline V gene. This CDR3 region has 15 residues.

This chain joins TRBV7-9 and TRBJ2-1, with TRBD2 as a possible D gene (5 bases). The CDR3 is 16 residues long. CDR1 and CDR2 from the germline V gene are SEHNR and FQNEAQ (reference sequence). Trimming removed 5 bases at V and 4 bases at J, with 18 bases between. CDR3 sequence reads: CASSPPSGGAYNEQFF. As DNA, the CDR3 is TGTGCCAGCAGCCCCCCAAGCGGAGGAGCTTACAATGAGCAGTTCTTC.

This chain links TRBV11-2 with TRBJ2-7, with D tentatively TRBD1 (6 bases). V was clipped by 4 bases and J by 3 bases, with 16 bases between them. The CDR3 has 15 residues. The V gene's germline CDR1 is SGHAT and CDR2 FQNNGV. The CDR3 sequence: CASSSDRPLIYEQYF. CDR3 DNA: TGTGCCAGCAGCTCGGACAGACCCCTCATCTACGAGCAGTACTTC.

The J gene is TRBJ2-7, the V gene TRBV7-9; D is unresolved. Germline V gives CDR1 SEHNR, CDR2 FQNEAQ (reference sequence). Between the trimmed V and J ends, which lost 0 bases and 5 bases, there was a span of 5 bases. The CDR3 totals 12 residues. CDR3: CASSLAAHEQYF. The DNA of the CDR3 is TGTGCCAGCAGCTTAGCAGCTCACGAGCAGTACTTC. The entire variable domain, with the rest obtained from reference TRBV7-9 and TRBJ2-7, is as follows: DTGVSQNPRHKITKRGQNVTFRCDPISEHNRLYWYRQTLGQGPEFLTYFQNEAQLEKSRLLSDRFSAERPKGSFSTLEIQRTEQGDSAMYLCASSLAAHEQYFGPGTRLTVT.

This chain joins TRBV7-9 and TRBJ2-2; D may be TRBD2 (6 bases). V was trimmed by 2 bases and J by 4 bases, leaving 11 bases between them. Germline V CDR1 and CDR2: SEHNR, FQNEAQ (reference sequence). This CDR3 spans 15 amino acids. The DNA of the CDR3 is TGTGCCAGCAGCTTAATAGCGGCGGGCACCGGGGAGCTGTTTTTT. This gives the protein CASSLIAAGTGELFF.

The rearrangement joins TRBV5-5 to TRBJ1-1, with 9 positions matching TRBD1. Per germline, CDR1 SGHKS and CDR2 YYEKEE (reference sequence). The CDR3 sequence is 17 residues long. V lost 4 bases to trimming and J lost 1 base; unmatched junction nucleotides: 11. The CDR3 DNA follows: TGTGCCAGCAGCCCGGGACAGGGAGGGTTGTGGAACACTGAAGCTTTCTTT. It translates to CASSPGQGGLWNTEAFF.

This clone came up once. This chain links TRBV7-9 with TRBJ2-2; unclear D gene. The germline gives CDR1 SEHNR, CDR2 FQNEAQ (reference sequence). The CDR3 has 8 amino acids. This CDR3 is CRTGELFF. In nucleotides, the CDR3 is TGTCGTACCGGGGAGCTGTTTTTT.

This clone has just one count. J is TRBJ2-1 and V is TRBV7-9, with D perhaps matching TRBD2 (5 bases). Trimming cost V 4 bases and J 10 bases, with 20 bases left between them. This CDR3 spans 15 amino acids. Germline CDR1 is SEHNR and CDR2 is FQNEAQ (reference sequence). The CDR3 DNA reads TGTGCCAGCAGCTCGCCAGACAACACTCCGGGGGAGCAGTTCTTC. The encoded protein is CASSSPDNTPGEQFF.

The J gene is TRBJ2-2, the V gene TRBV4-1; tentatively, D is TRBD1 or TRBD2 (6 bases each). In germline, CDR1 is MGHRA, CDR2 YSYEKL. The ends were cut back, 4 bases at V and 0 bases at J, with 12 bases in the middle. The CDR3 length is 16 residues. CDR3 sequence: CASSLGGTPNTGELFF. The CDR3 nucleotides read TGCGCCAGCAGCCTAGGGGGGACCCCGAACACCGGGGAGCTGTTTTTT.